These 22 T cell receptor beta chains were all obtained from the same sample, sequenced in a study of blood T cell repertoires in COVID-19. The repertoire was sequenced with immunoSEQ multiplex PCR; TCRdb's copy has only in-frame clones and lacks some. The repertoire holds over 150,000 clones, approximately 84% seen once, with about 0.95% in the top ten. Sequenced: peripheral blood. These receptors all stem from a middle-aged man with acute or convalescent COVID-19.

This chain connects TRBV18 to TRBJ1-5; D gene unclear. Trimming pared 5 bases from V and 2 bases from J, leaving 13 bases between. This CDR3 is built from 15 residues. CDR1 and CDR2 from the germline V gene are KGHSH and LQKENI. Here the CDR3 reads CASSGTAGGNQPQHF. The CDR3, as DNA: TGTGCCAGCTCAGGCACAGCGGGCGGCAATCAGCCCCAGCATTTT.

This rearrangement joins TRBV7-6 to TRBJ2-7; TRBD2 aligns across 7 bases. V lost 5 bases to trimming and J lost 3 bases; unmatched junction nucleotides: 13. Germline lookup yields CDR1 SGHVS and CDR2 FNYEAQ. This CDR3 is 16 amino acids long. CDR3 protein: CASSLGEGRRSYEQYF. The CDR3 DNA reads as TGTGCCAGCAGCCTGGGGGAGGGACGGAGGAGCTACGAGCAGTACTTC.

J is TRBJ1-4 and V is TRBV7-9; unclear D gene. CDR3 length: 14 amino acids. Trimming removed 5 bases from V and 3 bases from J, with 10 bases in between. Germline CDR1 reads SEHNR; CDR2 reads FQNEAQ (reference sequence). CDR3 bases: TGTGCCAGCAGCCTGAACGGAGCTAATGAAAAACTGTTTTTT. Translated, it gives CASSLNGANEKLFF.

The rearrangement links TRBV19 to TRBJ1-5, with 9 bases matching TRBD1. Trimming at V came to 8 bases and at J to 4 bases, leaving 6 bases not matched to a gene. The germline gives CDR1 LNHDA, CDR2 SQIVND (reference sequence). The CDR3 is made up of 14 amino acids. CDR3 DNA: TGTGCCAGTGGTCCGGGACAGGGTAATCAGCCCCAGCATTTT. Translating it yields CASGPGQGNQPQHF.

The rearrangement uses TRBV9 and TRBJ2-1; 7 positions match TRBD2. Germline V gene data show CDR1 as SGDLS and CDR2 as YYNGEE. The CDR3 contains 15 residues. Trimming removed 2 bases from V and 3 bases from J; junction bases left unmatched: 5. As DNA, the CDR3 is TGTGCCAGCAGCGTGAGCGGGGTAAACTACAATGAGCAGTTCTTC. Residues: CASSVSGVNYNEQFF.

The V and J genes are TRBV7-9 and TRBJ2-7, with a possible D match to TRBD1 (6 bases). Germline V gives CDR1 SEHNR, CDR2 FQNEAQ (reference sequence). V gave up 7 bases and J gave up 1 base, with 20 bases separating them. The CDR3 is 16 amino acids. The CDR3 spells CASIRGGPSLSYEQYF. CDR3 bases: TGTGCCAGCATCCGTGGGGGCCCTTCCCTTTCCTACGAGCAGTACTTC.

The chain recombines TRBV11-2 with TRBJ2-1; TRBD2 matches 8 bases. The junction had 10 bases not matched to a gene; V was cut back by 4 bases and J by 5 bases. This CDR3 spans 16 amino acids. Looked up from germline, CDR1 is SGHAT and CDR2 is FQNNGV. CDR3 DNA: TGTGCCAGCAGCTCAGAGCGGGGGCGCCCAAACAATGAGCAGTTCTTC. Translated: CASSSERGRPNNEQFF. The full variable domain, completed using reference TRBV11-2 and TRBJ2-1, is EAGVAQSPRYKIIEKRQSVAFWCNPISGHATLYWYQQILGQGPKLLIQFQNNGVVDDSQLPKDRFSAERLKGVDSTLKIQPAKLEDSAVYLCASSSERGRPNNEQFFGPGTRLTVL.

V gene TRBV30 combines with J gene TRBJ2-1, with TRBD1 identical over 7 bases. CDR3 size: 12 residues. In germline, CDR1 is GTSNPN, CDR2 SVGIG (reference sequence). After removal of 2 bases from V and 7 bases from J, the junction contained 2 bases not matched to a gene. The CDR3 sequence: CAWSLTGNEQFF. The CDR3 nucleotides read TGTGCCTGGAGTTTGACAGGGAATGAGCAGTTCTTC.

Written as DNA, the CDR3 is TGTGCCAGTAGTATGAGACAGCCGAACACTGAAGCTTTCTTT. This gives the protein CASSMRQPNTEAFF. The gene calls are TRBV19 and TRBJ1-1; tentative D call: TRBD1 (5 bases). The ends were cut back, 3 bases at V and 1 base at J, with 9 bases in the middle. The CDR3 spans 14 residues. Germline V gene data show CDR1 as LNHDA and CDR2 as SQIVND (reference sequence).

This chain connects TRBV11-3 to TRBJ2-1; TRBD2 is a possible D gene (6 bases). Germline CDR1 reads SGHNT; CDR2 reads YENEEA. The CDR3 loop spans 14 amino acids. The V end lost 8 bases, the J end lost 3 bases, and 14 bases lay between the germline ends. In DNA, the CDR3 is TGTGCCAGCTCTCCGGGAGTCGACTACAATGAGCAGTTCTTC. This sequence encodes CASSPGVDYNEQFF.

This clone has just a few counts. The chain uses TRBV6-2 or TRBV6-3 and TRBJ1-5, with TRBD1 matching 8 bases. There are 17 residues in the CDR3. The germline V gene encodes CDR1 MNHEY and CDR2 SVGEGT. The V segment lost 4 bases and the J segment 0 bases; nucleotides outside the gene matches: 8. In DNA, the CDR3 is TGTGCCAGCAGTTCGACAGGGGCGGGATATAGCAATCAGCCCCAGCATTTT. Its protein is CASSSTGAGYSNQPQHF.

V is TRBV7-2 and J is TRBJ2-7, with D possibly TRBD2 on 5 matching bases. The CDR3 has 14 residues. V was trimmed by 8 bases and J by 3 bases, leaving 17 bases between them. Germline V lookup: CDR1 SGHTA, CDR2 FQGNSA. Here the CDR3 DNA reads TGTGCCAGCCTACCCCTCGGAGGAGGCTACGAGCAGTACTTC. Translated: CASLPLGGGYEQYF. The full variable domain, completed using reference TRBV7-2 and TRBJ2-7, is GAGVSQSPSNKVTEKGKDVELRCDPISGHTALYWYRQSLGQGLEFLIYFQGNSAPDKSGLPSDRFSAERTGGSVSTLTIQRTQQEDSAVYLCASLPLGGGYEQYFGPGTRLTVT.

The chain couples TRBV19 to TRBJ1-5; D remains unclear. The CDR3 is 14 amino acids. V gave up 3 bases and J gave up 9 bases, with 15 bases separating them. Germline values: CDR1 LNHDA, CDR2 SQIVND (reference sequence). The CDR3 protein is CASSITPHAGPQHF. The CDR3 region has the DNA TGTGCCAGTAGTATTACCCCCCATGCAGGGCCCCAGCATTTT.

The chain joins TRBV6-6 to TRBJ1-4; TRBD1 might be the D (5 bases). From germline, CDR1 is MNHNY and CDR2 SVGAGI (reference sequence). This CDR3 contains 14 residues. With 5 bases removed from V and 6 bases from J, the gap between germline ends came to 13 bases. CDR3 DNA sequence: TGTGCCAGCAGTCCAGGGCAGATGGATGAAAAACTGTTTTTT. It codes for CASSPGQMDEKLFF.

The gene calls are TRBV3-1 (or the pseudogene TRBV3-2) and TRBJ1-2; D is undetermined. Germline V gene sequence: CDR1 LGHDT, CDR2 YNNKEL (reference sequence). This CDR3 has 10 residues. V was clipped by 6 bases and J by 8 bases, with 7 bases between them. This CDR3 is CASRRRGYTF. DNA for the CDR3: TGTGCCAGCAGGAGAAGAGGCTACACCTTC.

This clone was observed a handful of times. V is TRBV29-1 and J is TRBJ2-7; tentative D call: TRBD2 (6 bases). With 5 bases removed from V and 7 bases from J, the gap between germline ends came to 9 bases. The CDR3 contains 10 residues. Per the germline V gene, CDR1 is SQVTM and CDR2 is ANQGSEA. CDR3 in amino acids: CSVREREQYF. DNA for the CDR3: TGCAGCGTTCGGGAGCGGGAGCAGTACTTC.

This chain connects TRBV19 to TRBJ1-5; D ambiguous. From germline, CDR1 is LNHDA and CDR2 SQIVND (reference sequence). Trimming left V 7 bases short and J 4 bases short, with 17 bases between. This CDR3 region has 15 residues. CDR3 bases: TGTGCCAGTACCCCTCTGCTGGGGAGGAATCAGCCCCAGCATTTT. This gives the protein CASTPLLGRNQPQHF.

This CDR3 is CSVVAEGIEQYF. CDR3 in DNA: TGCAGCGTTGTAGCGGAGGGTATCGAGCAGTACTTC. The V gene is TRBV29-1, the J gene TRBJ2-7; D possibly corresponds to TRBD2 (6 bases). The CDR3 loop spans 12 amino acids. The V gene lost 4 bases and the J gene lost 6 bases, with 13 bases spanning the gap. Germline V gene lookup returns CDR1 SQVTM and CDR2 ANQGSEA.

This rearrangement joins TRBV5-1 to TRBJ2-1; 7 nucleotides agree with TRBD1. Looked up from germline, CDR1 is SGHRS and CDR2 is YFSETQ. Germline trimming cut 4 bases from V and 7 bases from J; bases unmatched to any gene: 5. The length of the CDR3 is 13 residues. CDR3 sequence: CASSRVQGNEQFF. The CDR3, as DNA: TGCGCCAGCAGCCGGGTACAGGGGAATGAGCAGTTCTTC.

The chain uses TRBV18 and TRBJ2-2; 7 bases agree with TRBD1. Trimming took 4 bases from V and 6 from J; bases not matched to a gene: 8. CDR1 is KGHSH and CDR2 is LQKENI in the germline V gene. The CDR3 length is 15 residues. The CDR3 sequence: CASSRSTGTPGELFF. In DNA, the CDR3 is TGTGCCAGCTCACGATCGACAGGGACCCCCGGGGAGCTGTTTTTT.

The V gene is TRBV19, the J gene TRBJ2-7; 10 bases agree with TRBD1. The CDR3 spans 15 residues. Germline V lookup: CDR1 LNHDA, CDR2 SQIVND (reference sequence). V trimming: 5 bases; J trimming: 3 bases; junction bases outside the gene matches: 7. As DNA, the CDR3 is TGTGCCAGTAGTTTAGGGACAGGGGTTGGCTACGAGCAGTACTTC. Translation: CASSLGTGVGYEQYF.

The chain has TRBV5-6 and TRBJ2-1; D is uncertain. Trimming removed 0 bases from V and 0 bases from J, with 10 bases in between. The V gene's germline CDR1 is SGHDT and CDR2 YYEEEE. This CDR3 is 16 amino acids long. CDR3 in amino acids: CASSLAAAASYNEQFF. As DNA, the CDR3 is TGTGCCAGCAGCTTGGCCGCGGCGGCCTCCTACAATGAGCAGTTCTTC.